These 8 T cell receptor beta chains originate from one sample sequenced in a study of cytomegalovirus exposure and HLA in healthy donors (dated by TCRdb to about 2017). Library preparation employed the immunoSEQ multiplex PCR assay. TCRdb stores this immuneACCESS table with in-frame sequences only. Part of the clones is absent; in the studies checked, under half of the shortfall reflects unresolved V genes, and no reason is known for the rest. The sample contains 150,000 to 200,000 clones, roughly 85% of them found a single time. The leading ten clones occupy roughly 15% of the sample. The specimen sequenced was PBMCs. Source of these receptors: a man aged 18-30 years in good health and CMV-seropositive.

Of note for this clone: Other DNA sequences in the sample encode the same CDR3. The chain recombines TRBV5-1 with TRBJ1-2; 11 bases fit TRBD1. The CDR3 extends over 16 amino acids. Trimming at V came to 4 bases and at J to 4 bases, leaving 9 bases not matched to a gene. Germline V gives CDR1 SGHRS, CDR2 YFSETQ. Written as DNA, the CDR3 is TGCGCCAGCAGCCTTGGACAGGGGGCGCGTGGCTATGGCTACACCTTC. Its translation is CASSLGQGARGYGYTF.

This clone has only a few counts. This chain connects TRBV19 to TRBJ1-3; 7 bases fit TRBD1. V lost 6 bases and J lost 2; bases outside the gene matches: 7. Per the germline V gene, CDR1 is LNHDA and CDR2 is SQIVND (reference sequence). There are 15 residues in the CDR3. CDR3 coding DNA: TGTGCCAGTAGCGATCTCGGGACAGCTGGAAACACCATATATTTT. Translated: CASSDLGTAGNTIYF. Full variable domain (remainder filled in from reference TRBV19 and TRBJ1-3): DGGITQSPKYLFRKEGQNVTLSCEQNLNHDAMYWYRQDPGQGLRLIYYSQIVNDFQKGDIAEGYSVSREKKESFPLTVTSAQKNPTAFYLCASSDLGTAGNTIYFGEGSWLTVV.

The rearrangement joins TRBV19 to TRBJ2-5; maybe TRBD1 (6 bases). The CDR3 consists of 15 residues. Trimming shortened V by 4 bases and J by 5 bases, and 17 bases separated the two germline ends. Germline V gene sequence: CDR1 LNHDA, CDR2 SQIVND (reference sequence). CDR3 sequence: CASSTQSTGIETQYF. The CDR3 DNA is TGTGCCAGTAGTACCCAATCCACAGGGATTGAGACCCAGTACTTC.

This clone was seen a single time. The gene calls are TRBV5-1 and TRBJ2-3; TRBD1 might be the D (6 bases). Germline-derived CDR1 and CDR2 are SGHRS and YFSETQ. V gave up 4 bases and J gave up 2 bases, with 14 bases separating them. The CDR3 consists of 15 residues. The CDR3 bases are TGCGCCAGCAGCGCCGGGGACACTTCCACAGATACGCAGTATTTT. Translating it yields CASSAGDTSTDTQYF.

CDR3 region: CASSPDRARTEAFF. The DNA for the CDR3 is TGTGCCAGCAGTCCGGACAGGGCAAGGACTGAAGCTTTCTTT. The V call is TRBV28, the J call TRBJ1-1, with 8 nucleotides matching TRBD1. The CDR3 sequence is 14 residues long. J was trimmed by 5 bases and V by 5 bases; bases with no gene match: 7. CDR1 MDHEN and CDR2 SYDVKM come from the germline V gene. Full variable domain (remainder filled in from reference TRBV28 and TRBJ1-1): DVKVTQSSRYLVKRTGEKVFLECVQDMDHENMFWYRQDPGLGLRLIYFSYDVKMKEKGDIPEGYSVSREKKERFSLILESASTNQTSMYLCASSPDRARTEAFFGQGTRLTVV.

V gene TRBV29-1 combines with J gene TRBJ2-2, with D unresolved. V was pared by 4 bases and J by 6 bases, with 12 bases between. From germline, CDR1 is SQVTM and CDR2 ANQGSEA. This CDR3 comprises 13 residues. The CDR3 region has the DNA TGCAGCGTTGTCACAATCGCTCCCGGGGAGCTGTTTTTT. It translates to CSVVTIAPGELFF.

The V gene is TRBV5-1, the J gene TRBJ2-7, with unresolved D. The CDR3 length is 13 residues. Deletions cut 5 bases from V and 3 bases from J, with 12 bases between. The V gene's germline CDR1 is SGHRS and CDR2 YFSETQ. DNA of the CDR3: TGCGCCAGCAGTTCCGGCGGAAACTACGAGCAGTACTTC. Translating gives CASSSGGNYEQYF.

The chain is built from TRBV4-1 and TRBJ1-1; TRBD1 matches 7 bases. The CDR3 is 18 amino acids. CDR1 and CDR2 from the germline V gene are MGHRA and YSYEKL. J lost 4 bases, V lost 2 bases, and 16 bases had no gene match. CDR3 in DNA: TGCGCCAGCAGCCAATATGGGACAGACGTCGTCGGCCTCACTGAAGCTTTCTTT. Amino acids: CASSQYGTDVVGLTEAFF.